Following are 28 T cell receptor beta chains from one sample sequenced in a study of Graves' ophthalmopathy and Graves' hyperthyroidism (dated by TCRdb to between 2017 and 2018). The sequencer listed for this sample is Illumina HiSeq 2000. TCR beta CDR3 regions were amplified from RNA transcripts for repertoire sequencing. HTBI primers and the Qiagen OneStep RT-PCR kit were used in a first-round RT-PCR, which was followed by a second-round multiplex PCR, size selection and purification. Clones were called with MiXCR by TCRdb after fastp trimmed the public reads at Q25, and only in-frame beta chains were retained. Rows merge per CDR3 protein into single entries with the most common DNA and genes. This sample has 600,000 to 650,000 distinct CDR3 sequences in its table, and about 20% of those were observed once. The top ten hold roughly 6.9% of the sample. Sequenced input: peripheral blood. The receptors stem from a young woman with stable Graves' hyperthyroidism. Some clones in this sample may be carry-over from other donors' samples. Donor details come from another sample of the same person, matched by shared clones.

Many counts were recorded for this clonotype. V usage is TRBV5-6 and J usage is TRBJ1-1; 10 bases align to TRBD1. Per the germline V gene, CDR1 is SGHDT and CDR2 is YYEEEE. There are 14 residues in the CDR3. J gave up 4 bases and V 5 bases, and 5 bases lay outside the gene matches. As DNA, the CDR3 is TGTGCCAGCAGGCGCGACAGGGGGCCCACTGAAGCTTTCTTT. It encodes CASRRDRGPTEAFF. The full variable domain, completed using reference TRBV5-6 and TRBJ1-1, is DAGVTQSPTHLIKTRGQQVTLRCSPKSGHDTVSWYQQALGQGPQFIFQYYEEEERQRGNFPDRFSGHQFPNYSSELNVNALLLGDSALYLCASRRDRGPTEAFFGQGTRLTVV.

This clonotype has a count of ten or more. This chain joins TRBV28 and TRBJ1-6; the D is unclear. Germline lookup yields CDR1 MDHEN and CDR2 SYDVKM. The CDR3 has 12 amino acids. The V gene lost 2 bases and the J gene lost 8 bases, with 4 bases spanning the gap. Here the CDR3 reads CASSLRDSPLHF. The CDR3 nucleotides are TGTGCCAGCAGTTTAAGGGATTCACCCCTCCACTTT.

Many counts were recorded for this clonotype. V gene TRBV14 combines with J gene TRBJ2-5; D might be TRBD1 or TRBD2, each matching 5 bases. With 0 bases removed from V and 1 base from J, the gap between germline ends came to 9 bases. Germline CDR1 and CDR2: SGHDN and FVKESK. CDR3 length equals 15 residues. As DNA, the CDR3 is TGTGCCAGCAGCCAAGATTGGGGACCCCAAGAGACCCAGTACTTC. Protein sequence: CASSQDWGPQETQYF.

The chain recombines TRBV12-3 or TRBV12-4 with TRBJ2-5, with 8 bases lining up with TRBD2. The V segment lost 3 bases and the J segment 7 bases; nucleotides outside the gene matches: 7. The CDR3 length is 14 residues. As DNA, the CDR3 is TGTGCCAGCAGTTTTAGCGGGACGCGGGGGACCCAGTACTTC. This sequence encodes CASSFSGTRGTQYF.

The sample holds many counts of this clonotype. V usage is TRBV15 and J usage is TRBJ1-5; no definite D call. Germline CDR1 is LNHNV and CDR2 is YYDKDF (reference sequence). Trimming pared 7 bases from V and 9 bases from J, leaving 7 bases between. This CDR3 has 10 amino acids. CDR3 residues: CATNSWPQHF. DNA for the CDR3: TGTGCCACCAATTCTTGGCCCCAGCATTTT.

The rearrangement joins TRBV7-6 to TRBJ2-5; 15 nucleotides agree with TRBD2. Trimming removed 2 bases from V and 2 bases from J; junction bases left unmatched: 9. Germline CDR1 SGHVS, CDR2 FNYEAQ. This CDR3 has 19 amino acids. The DNA for the CDR3 is TGTGCCAGCAGCTTAACCGCGGGACTAGCGGGAGGACGGCAAGAGACCCAGTACTTC. Protein sequence: CASSLTAGLAGGRQETQYF.

This clonotype was recorded a few times. This chain links TRBV9 with TRBJ1-1, with a tentative D call TRBD1 (5 bases). Trimming removed 3 bases at V and 1 base at J, with 16 bases between. This CDR3 is 16 amino acids long. Looked up from germline, CDR1 is SGDLS and CDR2 is YYNGEE. CDR3 DNA: TGTGCCAGCAGCGCATCTGCGGGACGATCGAACACTGAAGCTTTCTTT. Translating it yields CASSASAGRSNTEAFF.

This chain links TRBV6-5 with TRBJ2-2, with 7 positions matching TRBD1. There are 15 residues in the CDR3. The germline gives CDR1 MNHEY, CDR2 SVGAGI. The trim removed 0 bases at V and 4 bases at J, leaving 2 bases unmatched. The chain's CDR3 is CASSYSGQFTGELFF. CDR3 coding DNA: TGTGCCAGCAGTTACTCGGGACAGTTCACCGGGGAGCTGTTTTTT.

Concerning this clonotype: The junction does not match germline at one end; this may be a read error. This chain links TRBV28 with TRBJ2-7; D is possibly TRBD1 (6 bases). CDR1 is MDHEN, CDR2 SYDVKM, per germline. The CDR3 is 16 residues long. The CDR3 nucleotides are TGTGCCAGCAGTTTCGGCTTAGGGGGACCCTCCTACAAGCAGTACTTC. Residues: CASSFGLGGPSYKQYF.

For this clonotype: Since no conserved phenylalanine or tryptophan closes the CDR3, a read error is the likely cause. The chain recombines TRBV6-1 with TRBJ1-5; no clear D gene. The CDR3 is 17 amino acids. V lost 5 bases to trimming and J lost 1 base, with 18 bases between them. Germline-derived CDR1 and CDR2 are MNHNS and SASEGT. The CDR3 sequence: CASSQGAGSLSNQPQHY. CDR3 in DNA: TGTGCCAGCAGTCAAGGAGCAGGCAGTTTAAGCAATCAGCCCCAGCATTAT.

On this clonotype itself: Since no conserved phenylalanine or tryptophan closes the CDR3, a read error is the likely cause. The chain links TRBV20-1 to TRBJ1-5; 9 positions match TRBD1. Trimming cost V 1 base and J 2 bases; bases outside gene matches: 3. The germline CDR1 and CDR2 sequences are DFQATT and SNEGSKA (reference sequence). The CDR3 has 15 amino acids. The CDR3 sequence is CSARGTGAGNQPQHY. CDR3 nucleotide sequence: TGCAGTGCTAGAGGGACAGGGGCCGGCAATCAGCCCCAGCATTAT.

This clonotype was recorded many times. J is TRBJ1-1 and V is TRBV11-2, with D unresolved. Trimming cost V 1 base and J 5 bases, with 11 bases left between them. The CDR3 has 14 amino acids. From germline, CDR1 is SGHAT and CDR2 FQNNGV. CDR3 in DNA: TGTGCCAGCAGCTTAGGCACCGTGGGAACTGAAGCTTTCTTT. As protein: CASSLGTVGTEAFF. The entire variable domain, with the rest obtained from reference TRBV11-2 and TRBJ1-1, is as follows: EAGVAQSPRYKIIEKRQSVAFWCNPISGHATLYWYQQILGQGPKLLIQFQNNGVVDDSQLPKDRFSAERLKGVDSTLKIQPAKLEDSAVYLCASSLGTVGTEAFFGQGTRLTVV.

Many counts were recorded for this clonotype. The rearrangement uses TRBV6-1 and TRBJ2-7, with D uncertain. Germline V gene sequence: CDR1 MNHNS, CDR2 SASEGT. This CDR3 contains 16 residues. Trimming pared 2 bases from V and 1 base from J, leaving 15 bases between. The CDR3 sequence is CASSESSRVGSYEQYF. DNA of the CDR3: TGTGCCAGCAGTGAAAGTAGTAGGGTGGGGTCCTACGAGCAGTACTTC.

This clonotype occurred many times. V gene TRBV12-3 or TRBV12-4 combines with J gene TRBJ1-2; TRBD1 matches at 9 bases. The CDR3 contains 16 residues. The junction had 9 bases not matched to a gene; V was cut back by 0 bases and J by 7 bases. The CDR3 nucleotides are TGTGCCAGCAGTTTAGCGTACACAGGGGGCCAGGTTGGCTACACCTTC. Encoded protein: CASSLAYTGGQVGYTF.

In its sample, this clonotype was seen once. The rearrangement joins TRBV24-1 to TRBJ2-5; D is unclear. There are 15 residues in the CDR3. Germline-derived CDR1 and CDR2 are KGHDR and SFDVKD. Trimming removed 3 bases from V and 4 bases from J, with 14 bases in between. This CDR3 reads CATSDRSAGPETQYF. As DNA, the CDR3 is TGTGCCACCAGTGATCGATCAGCCGGACCAGAGACCCAGTACTTC.

This clonotype was recorded at least ten times. The CDR3 region has the DNA TGTGCCATCAGTCCTGGCACCCTCAATCAGCCCCAGCATTTT. Residues: CAISPGTLNQPQHF. This chain joins TRBV10-3 and TRBJ1-5, with unresolved D. V shed 5 bases and J shed 3 bases, with 11 bases lying between them. CDR1 is ENHRY, CDR2 SYGVKD, per germline. The CDR3 length is 14 residues.

The chain uses TRBV20-1 and TRBJ1-2, with a tentative D call TRBD1 (6 bases). The CDR3 length is 13 residues. V lost 0 bases and J lost 8, with 13 bases in between. Germline V gives CDR1 DFQATT, CDR2 SNEGSKA (reference sequence). CDR3 DNA: TGCAGTGCTAGAGATGATACAGGGAACGGCTACACCTTC. This sequence encodes CSARDDTGNGYTF.

In this sample, this clonotype turned up many times. The J gene is TRBJ1-1, the V gene TRBV20-1, with TRBD1 matching 8 bases. The CDR3 is 15 residues long. V trimming: 5 bases; J trimming: 1 base; junction bases outside the gene matches: 9. The germline gives CDR1 DFQATT, CDR2 SNEGSKA (reference sequence). The chain's CDR3 is CSALPGGRSNTEAFF. CDR3 nucleotide sequence: TGCAGTGCTCTTCCAGGGGGCCGATCGAACACTGAAGCTTTCTTT.

This clonotype was observed a few times. The CDR3 coding sequence is TGTGCCAGCAGCTTAGAGGGGACTAGCCTCCAAGAGACCCAGTACTTC. It is translated as CASSLEGTSLQETQYF. This rearrangement joins TRBV13 to TRBJ2-5, with 9 positions matching TRBD2. CDR1 and CDR2 from the germline V gene are PRHDT and FYEKMQ (reference sequence). V shed 1 base, J shed 1 base, and the junction held 4 bases outside the gene matches. This CDR3 is 16 amino acids long.

The V gene is TRBV13, the J gene TRBJ1-2; D is unclear. The V gene's germline CDR1 is PRHDT and CDR2 FYEKMQ (reference sequence). This CDR3 is built from 12 residues. The V gene lost 3 bases and the J gene lost 14 bases, with 16 bases spanning the gap. CDR3 loop: CASSLGTELRTF. The CDR3 region has the DNA TGTGCCAGCAGCTTGGGCACGGAGTTGAGAACCTTC.

This clonotype was observed many times. This chain links TRBV6-1 with TRBJ1-1; no firm D call. This CDR3 is built from 12 residues. Trimming left V 8 bases short and J 10 bases short, with 17 bases between. Germline lookup yields CDR1 MNHNS and CDR2 SASEGT. CDR3 sequence: CASVPTGEGAFF. DNA of the CDR3: TGTGCCAGCGTACCGACGGGTGAGGGAGCTTTCTTT.

The V and J genes are TRBV12-3 or TRBV12-4 and TRBJ2-2, with D possibly TRBD1 on 5 matching bases. The CDR3 loop spans 15 amino acids. With 5 bases removed from V and 6 bases from J, the gap between germline ends came to 16 bases. This CDR3 is CASSPRNTRAGELFF. The CDR3 DNA follows: TGTGCCAGCAGTCCCCGTAACACCAGGGCCGGGGAGCTGTTTTTT.

The chain links TRBV29-1 to TRBJ1-2, with a possible D match to TRBD1 (6 bases). From germline, CDR1 is SQVTM and CDR2 ANQGSEA. Trimming left V 6 bases short and J 3 bases short, with 11 bases between. The CDR3 spans 12 residues. The CDR3 DNA sequence: TGCAGCGTCCCCTGGACAGACTATGGCTACACCTTC. Translating it yields CSVPWTDYGYTF.

V and J are TRBV9 and TRBJ1-6; possibly TRBD1 for D (6 bases). Per germline, CDR1 SGDLS and CDR2 YYNGEE. The CDR3 sequence is 15 residues long. V dropped 2 bases and J dropped 8 bases, with 14 bases sitting between them. Written as DNA, the CDR3 is TGTGCCAGCAGCGTCCGACAGGTCAACGATTCACCCCTCCACTTT. Translating gives CASSVRQVNDSPLHF.

This clonotype occurred once. The chain combines TRBV7-2 with TRBJ2-7; 11 nucleotides match TRBD2. This CDR3 is built from 15 residues. Germline V CDR1 and CDR2: SGHTA, FQGNSA. V shed 4 bases and J 3 bases; nucleotides not matched to a gene: 5. The CDR3 here is CASSYPGTSGYEQYF. The CDR3 region has the DNA TGTGCCAGCAGCTACCCCGGGACTAGCGGCTACGAGCAGTACTTC.

The chain recombines TRBV15 with TRBJ2-7; maybe TRBD1 (5 bases). This CDR3 has 13 residues. From germline, CDR1 is LNHNV and CDR2 YYDKDF (reference sequence). V was pared by 0 bases and J by 7 bases, with 10 bases between. The CDR3 coding sequence is TGTGCCACCAGCAGAGATCAGGGCCTGGAGCAGTACTTC. This sequence encodes CATSRDQGLEQYF.

This clonotype was picked up many times. J is TRBJ2-7 and V is TRBV20-1; D may be TRBD2 (6 bases). This CDR3 is built from 13 residues. Trimming cost V 5 bases and J 6 bases, with 17 bases left between them. Per germline, CDR1 DFQATT and CDR2 SNEGSKA (reference sequence). The CDR3 DNA follows: TGCAGTGCTTCTAGCGCCCGAGGGGCCGAGCAGTACTTC. Protein: CSASSARGAEQYF.

This chain connects TRBV30 to TRBJ1-2, with 7 bases matching TRBD1. Germline assignment: CDR1 GTSNPN and CDR2 SVGIG (reference sequence). The CDR3 is 12 amino acids. V gave up 7 bases and J gave up 4 bases; unmatched junction bases: 6. The CDR3 region is CASHRDSYGYTF. The CDR3 bases are TGTGCCTCACACCGGGACAGCTATGGCTACACCTTC.